These T cell receptor beta chains were read from a single sample in a study of beta chain features in type 1 diabetes. Some clones are missing from TCRdb's copy, which holds only in-frame ones; the method was immunoSEQ multiplex PCR. The sample contains around 240,000 clones, under 20% of which appear only once. The sequencing input was naive CD4+ T cells from blood. The origin of the receptors is a man aged 25 to 45 with type 1 diabetes. The CDR3 runs from the conserved cysteine through the conserved F or W. A D gene is named only where the DNA matches it firmly. The size of a clone is reported for some rows only, either as once, few or many, or as a class for expanded clones.

TGTGCCAGCAGTGGGGGCACCAAAAACATTCAGTACTTC	CASSGGTKNIQYF	TRBJ2-4	NA	NA	TRBV9
TGTGCCAGCAGCTCTGGACTGAACACAGATACGCAGTATTTT	CASSSGLNTDTQYF	TRBJ2-3	NA	NA	TRBV7-2
TGTGCCCAAGGGAAGGATAACGACAATGAGCAGTTCTTC	CAQGKDNDNEQFF	TRBJ2-1	NA	NA	TRBV6-1
TGTGCCAGCAGCGCTACAGGGAGGGCCAACGTCCTGACTTTC	CASSATGRANVLTF	TRBJ2-6	NA	NA	TRBV7-9
TGTGCCAGCAGTGAGCTACAGGGTAGTGAAAAACTGTTTTTT	CASSELQGSEKLFF	TRBJ1-4	NA	few	TRBV25-1
TGCAGCGTTGTTTGGCCAGGACGGTCCCAAGAGACCCAGTACTTC	CSVVWPGRSQETQYF	TRBJ2-5	NA	NA	TRBV29-1
TGTGCCAGCAGCCAAGAGGGAACAGGACAGTACACCGGGGAGCTGTTTTTT	CASSQEGTGQYTGELFF	TRBJ2-2	NA	NA	TRBV14
TGCGCCAGCAGCTTAATGGGCGCGGCTGAAGCTTTCTTT	CASSLMGAAEAFF	TRBJ1-1	NA	NA	TRBV5-1
TGTGCCAGCAGTGGAACTACAGGGGGGAATGAGCAGTTCTTC	CASSGTTGGNEQFF	TRBJ2-1	TRBD1	NA	TRBV25-1
TGCAGCGGGAGAGGGGGCTGGGAGACCCAGTACTTC	CSGRGGWETQYF	TRBJ2-5	TRBD1	NA	TRBV29-1
TGTGCCAGCTCACCACGGGACAGTGAAGCTTTCTTT	CASSPRDSEAFF	TRBJ1-1	TRBD1	few	TRBV18
TGTGCCAGCAGCTTGAGCCCGGGGGAGACCCAGTACTTC	CASSLSPGETQYF	TRBJ2-5	NA	few	TRBV7-2
TGTGCCAGCAGCTTGGCTGAGACCGGTGGAAACACCATATATTTT	CASSLAETGGNTIYF	TRBJ1-3	NA	NA	TRBV5-4
TGTGCCAGCAGCGTAACTGACAGTGACACTGAAGCTTTCTTT	CASSVTDSDTEAFF	TRBJ1-1	NA	few	TRBV9
TGTGCCAGCAGCTTAGGTTCGGTCACTGAAGCTTTCTTT	CASSLGSVTEAFF	TRBJ1-1	NA	NA	TRBV13
TGTGCCAGCAGCTACAACTATGGCTACACCTTC	CASSYNYGYTF	TRBJ1-2	NA	NA	TRBV9
TGTGCCAGCAGTACGAGGCCGGATACGCAGTATTTT	CASSTRPDTQYF	TRBJ2-3	NA	NA	TRBV27
TGTGCCAGCAGCTTAGGTCAGGGAGGGGATACGCAGTATTTT	CASSLGQGGDTQYF	TRBJ2-3	TRBD2	few	TRBV7-9
TGCAGCGGGTCGGCAGGGGTGGAATCGGGAAACACCATATATTTT	CSGSAGVESGNTIYF	TRBJ1-3	NA	NA	TRBV29-1
TGCGCCAGCAGCCAGCCATACTACAATGAGCAGTTCTTC	CASSQPYYNEQFF	TRBJ2-1	NA	few	TRBV4-1
TGCAGCGTGGTAGGCCCTAGCACAGATACGCAGTATTTT	CSVVGPSTDTQYF	TRBJ2-3	NA	NA	TRBV29-1
TGTGCCAGCAGCTTAGAGGGCGGACCAGGGAGGGAGCAGTTCTTC	CASSLEGGPGREQFF	TRBJ2-1	NA	few	TRBV7-2
TGTGCCATCAGTGATGGGCAGGGCGGACACTATGGCTACACCTTC	CAISDGQGGHYGYTF	TRBJ1-2	NA	NA	TRBV10-3
TGTGCCAGCAGCCCGGGGACAGCCGCGAACAATGAGCAGTTCTTC	CASSPGTAANNEQFF	TRBJ2-1	TRBD1	few	TRBV7-8
TGTGCCAGCAGCCTTCGGGCCGCGGCGAACAATGAGCAGTTCTTC	CASSLRAAANNEQFF	TRBJ2-1	NA	NA	TRBV7-2
TGTGCCAGCAGCCAGGGACAGGTCAAAAGTGGGAACACTGAAGCTTTCTTT	CASSQGQVKSGNTEAFF	TRBJ1-1	TRBD1	few	TRBV4-2
TGCAGCGTTCTTGTTTTTACGGGAGGCTACGAGCAGTACTTC	CSVLVFTGGYEQYF	TRBJ2-7	TRBD2	few	TRBV29-1
TGTGCCAGCAGCGTAGAACAGGGGAGGTCCGAGACCCAGTACTTC	CASSVEQGRSETQYF	TRBJ2-5	NA	NA	TRBV9
TGTGCCAGCTCACCTCCGAGCGCGGAGACCCAGTACTTC	CASSPPSAETQYF	TRBJ2-5	NA	NA	TRBV18
TGTGCCAGCGTTATCTACAATGAGCAGTTCTTC	CASVIYNEQFF	TRBJ2-1	NA	few	TRBV2